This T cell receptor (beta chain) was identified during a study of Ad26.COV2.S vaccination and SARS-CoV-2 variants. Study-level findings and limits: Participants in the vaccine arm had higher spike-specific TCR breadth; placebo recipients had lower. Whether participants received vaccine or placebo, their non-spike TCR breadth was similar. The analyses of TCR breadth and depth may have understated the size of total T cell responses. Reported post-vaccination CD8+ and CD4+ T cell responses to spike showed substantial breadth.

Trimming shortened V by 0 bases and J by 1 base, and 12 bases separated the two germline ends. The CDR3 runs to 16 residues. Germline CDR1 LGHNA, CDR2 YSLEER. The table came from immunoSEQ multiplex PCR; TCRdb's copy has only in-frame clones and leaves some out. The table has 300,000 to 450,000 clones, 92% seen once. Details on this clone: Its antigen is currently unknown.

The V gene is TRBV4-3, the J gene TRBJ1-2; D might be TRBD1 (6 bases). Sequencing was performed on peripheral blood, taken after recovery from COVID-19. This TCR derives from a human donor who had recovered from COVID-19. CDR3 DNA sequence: TGCGCCAGCAGCCAAGATAGGGGGGGATATAACTATGGCTACACCTTC. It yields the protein CASSQDRGGYNYGYTF.